A single sample gave rise to the 6 T cell receptor beta chains below, sequenced in a study of blood T cell repertoires in COVID-19 (dated by TCRdb to the early 2020s). Library preparation used the immunoSEQ multiplex PCR assay. In TCRdb, the immuneACCESS table is reduced to in-frame sequences with V and J assigned. These tables do not hold every clone; where another copy was compared, an unresolved V gene accounts for under half, and the others remain unexplained. Present in this sample are approximately 320,000 clones, roughly 86% of which were seen just once. Around 9% of the sample lies in the top ten. The sequenced sample was PBMCs or T cells enriched from blood (not recorded which). The receptors stem from a woman under 30 who had recovered from COVID-19.

The genes are TRBV27 and TRBJ2-5; TRBD1 is a possible D gene (5 bases). Per germline, CDR1 MNHEY and CDR2 SMNVEV (reference sequence). Trimming took 0 bases from V and 5 from J, leaving 16 bases between them. CDR3 length equals 16 residues. The CDR3 DNA is TGTGCCAGCAGTTTATCGATCAGGGTAGGATGGGAGACCCAGTACTTC. This encodes CASSLSIRVGWETQYF.

This chain joins TRBV2 and TRBJ1-5, with D perhaps matching TRBD1 (6 bases). This CDR3 comprises 17 residues. Germline CDR1 reads SNHLY; CDR2 reads FYNNEI. V dropped 6 bases and J dropped 7 bases, with 25 bases sitting between them. The CDR3 loop is CASSLRTDSPFGQPQHF. The CDR3 bases are TGTGCCAGCAGCCTGCGGACGGACAGCCCCTTCGGCCAGCCCCAGCATTTT.

The rearrangement joins TRBV19 to TRBJ1-5; a weak D match, TRBD1 (5 bases). Trimming left V 3 bases short and J 7 bases short, with 13 bases between. Germline-derived CDR1 and CDR2 are LNHDA and SQIVND (reference sequence). This CDR3 region has 14 residues. This CDR3 reads CASSMASRGQPQHF. The CDR3, as DNA: TGTGCCAGTAGTATGGCCTCGCGGGGGCAGCCCCAGCATTTT.

In DNA form, the CDR3 reads TGTGCCAGCTCACACAGGGGAGGTCCTGAAGCTTTCTTT. Protein sequence: CASSHRGGPEAFF. The gene calls are TRBV18 and TRBJ1-1; 7 nucleotides align to TRBD1. Per germline, CDR1 KGHSH and CDR2 LQKENI. The CDR3 runs to 13 residues. The ends lost 4 bases at V and 6 bases at J; junction bases unmatched: 5.

This chain connects TRBV5-1 to TRBJ1-6; the D is unclear. CDR3 size: 15 residues. V lost 2 bases, J lost 6 bases, and 12 bases lay in between. Germline V gene data show CDR1 as SGHRS and CDR2 as YFSETQ. The CDR3 is CASSFGSGINSPLHF. As DNA, the CDR3 is TGCGCCAGCAGCTTTGGGTCGGGAATTAATTCACCCCTCCACTTT. Combining the CDR3 with reference TRBV5-1 and TRBJ1-6 gives the whole variable domain KAGVTQTPRYLIKTRGQQVTLSCSPISGHRSVSWYQQTPGQGLQFLFEYFSETQRNKGNFPGRFSGRQFSNSRSEMNVSTLELGDSALYLCASSFGSGINSPLHFGNGTRLTVT.

This chain joins TRBV5-5 and TRBJ1-6, with D possibly TRBD1 on 6 matching bases. This CDR3 is 15 amino acids long. Trimming shortened V by 3 bases and J by 11 bases, and 18 bases separated the two germline ends. Germline CDR1 SGHKS, CDR2 YYEKEE (reference sequence). CDR3: CASSSVPGQDPPLHF. The CDR3 DNA reads as TGTGCCAGCAGCTCGGTCCCGGGACAAGATCCACCCCTCCACTTT.